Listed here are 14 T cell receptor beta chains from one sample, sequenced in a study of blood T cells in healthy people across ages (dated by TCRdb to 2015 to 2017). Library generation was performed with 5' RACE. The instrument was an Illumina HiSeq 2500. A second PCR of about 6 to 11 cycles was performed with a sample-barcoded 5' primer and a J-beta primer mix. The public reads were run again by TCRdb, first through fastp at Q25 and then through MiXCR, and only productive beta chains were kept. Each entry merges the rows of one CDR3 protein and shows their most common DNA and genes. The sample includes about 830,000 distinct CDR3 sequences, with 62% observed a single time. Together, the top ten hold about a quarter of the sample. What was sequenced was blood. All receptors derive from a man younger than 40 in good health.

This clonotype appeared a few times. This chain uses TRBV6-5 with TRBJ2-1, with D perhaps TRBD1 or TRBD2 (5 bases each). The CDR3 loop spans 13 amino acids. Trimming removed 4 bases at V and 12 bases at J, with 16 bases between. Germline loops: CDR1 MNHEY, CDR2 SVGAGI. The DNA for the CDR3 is TGTGCCAGCAGTTCGTCCAGGGACGGTGGGCAGTTCTTC. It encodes CASSSSRDGGQFF.

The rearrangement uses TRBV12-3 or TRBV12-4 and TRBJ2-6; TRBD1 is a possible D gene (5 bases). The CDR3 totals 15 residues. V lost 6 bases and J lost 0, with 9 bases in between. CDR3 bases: TGTGCCAGCAGGGACACCCGCTCTGGGGCCAACGTCCTGACTTTC. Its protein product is CASRDTRSGANVLTF.

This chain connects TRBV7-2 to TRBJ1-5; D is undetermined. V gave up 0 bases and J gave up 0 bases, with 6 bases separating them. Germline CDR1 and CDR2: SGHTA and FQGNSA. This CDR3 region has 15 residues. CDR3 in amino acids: CASSLAAASNQPQHF. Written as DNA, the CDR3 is TGTGCCAGCAGCTTAGCGGCAGCTAGCAATCAGCCCCAGCATTTT.

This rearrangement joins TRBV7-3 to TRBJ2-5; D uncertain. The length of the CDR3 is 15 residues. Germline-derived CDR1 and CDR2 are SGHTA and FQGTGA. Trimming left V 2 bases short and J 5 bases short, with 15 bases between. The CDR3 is CASSLLGKMAETQYF. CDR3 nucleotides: TGTGCCAGCAGCTTACTAGGGAAGATGGCGGAGACCCAGTACTTC.

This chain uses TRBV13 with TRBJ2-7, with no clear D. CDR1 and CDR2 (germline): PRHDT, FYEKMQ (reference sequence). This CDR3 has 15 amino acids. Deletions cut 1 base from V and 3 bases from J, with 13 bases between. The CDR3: CASSLVGPRSYEQYF. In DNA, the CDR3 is TGTGCCAGCAGCTTAGTGGGCCCTCGCAGCTACGAGCAGTACTTC.

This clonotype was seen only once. The CDR3 DNA follows: TGCGCCAGCAGCCAAGAAAGCACCTTCTACGAGCAGTACTTC. It is translated as CASSQESTFYEQYF. The chain is built from TRBV4-1 and TRBJ2-7, with unresolved D. Deletions cut 0 bases from V and 3 bases from J, with 9 bases between. Germline V CDR1 and CDR2: MGHRA, YSYEKL. CDR3 size: 14 residues.

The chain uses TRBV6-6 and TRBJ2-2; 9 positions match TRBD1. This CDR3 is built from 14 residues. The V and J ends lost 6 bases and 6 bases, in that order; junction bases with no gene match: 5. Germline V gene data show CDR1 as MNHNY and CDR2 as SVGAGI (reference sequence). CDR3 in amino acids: CASRAGTGSGELFF. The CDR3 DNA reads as TGTGCCAGCAGGGCTGGGACAGGGTCCGGGGAGCTGTTTTTT.

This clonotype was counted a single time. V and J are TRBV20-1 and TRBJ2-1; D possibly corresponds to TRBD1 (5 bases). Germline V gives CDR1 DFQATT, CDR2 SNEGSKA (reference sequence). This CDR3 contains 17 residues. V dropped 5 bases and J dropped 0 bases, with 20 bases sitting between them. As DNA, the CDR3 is TGCAGTGCTCCCCCTAACACGCAGGGCTTCTCCTACAATGAGCAGTTCTTC. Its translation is CSAPPNTQGFSYNEQFF.

The CDR3 DNA reads as TGCAGTGCTAGAAAGGTTGACGGTTCACCCCTCCACTTT. Translation: CSARKVDGSPLHF. The chain recombines TRBV20-1 with TRBJ1-6; unclear D gene. Germline CDR1 and CDR2: DFQATT and SNEGSKA (reference sequence). The CDR3 covers 13 residues. The V end was cut by 2 bases, the J end by 9 bases, with 11 bases between.

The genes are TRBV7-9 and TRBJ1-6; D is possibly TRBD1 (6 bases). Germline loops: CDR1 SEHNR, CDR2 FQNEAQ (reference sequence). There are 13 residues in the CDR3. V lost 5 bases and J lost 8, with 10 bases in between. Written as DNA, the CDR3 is TGTGCCAGCAGCCCACAGGGAGATTCACCCCTCCACTTT. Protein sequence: CASSPQGDSPLHF.

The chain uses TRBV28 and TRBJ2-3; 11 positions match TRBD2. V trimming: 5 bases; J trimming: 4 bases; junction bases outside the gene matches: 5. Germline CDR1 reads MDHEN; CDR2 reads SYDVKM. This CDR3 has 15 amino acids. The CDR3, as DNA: TGTGCCAGCAGTCCCCCGGGACTAGCGGCAGATACGCAGTATTTT. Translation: CASSPPGLAADTQYF.

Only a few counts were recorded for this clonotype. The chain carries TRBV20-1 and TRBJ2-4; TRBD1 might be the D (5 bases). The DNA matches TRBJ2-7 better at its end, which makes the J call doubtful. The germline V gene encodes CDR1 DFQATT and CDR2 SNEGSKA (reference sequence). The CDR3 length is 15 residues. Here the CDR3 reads CSARLPGNFLGEQYF. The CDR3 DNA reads TGCAGTGCTAGATTACCAGGGAACTTCTTGGGCGAGCAGTACTTC.

CDR3: CASSYWGSPLHF. CDR3 coding DNA: TGTGCCAGCAGTTACTGGGGTTCACCCCTCCACTTT. The rearrangement uses TRBV27 and TRBJ1-6, with unresolved D. The germline CDR1 and CDR2 sequences are MNHEY and SMNVEV (reference sequence). The ends were cut back, 4 bases at V and 9 bases at J, with 7 bases in the middle. The CDR3 is 12 amino acids.

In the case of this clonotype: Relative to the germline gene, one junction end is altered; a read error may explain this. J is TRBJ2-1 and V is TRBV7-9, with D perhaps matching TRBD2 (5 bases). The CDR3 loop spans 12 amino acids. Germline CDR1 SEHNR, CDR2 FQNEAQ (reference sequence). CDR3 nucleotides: TGTGCCAACAGCCCTAGCTTAAATGAGCAGTTCTTC. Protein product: CANSPSLNEQFF.